Following are 5 T cell receptor beta chains from one sample sequenced in a study of OX40 agonist ivuxolimab in advanced cancers. Library generation was performed with the immunoSEQ multiplex PCR assay. Held by TCRdb, this immuneACCESS table contains in-frame sequences only and omits some clones. Under half of the omission traces to an unresolved V gene where checked; the cause of the rest is unknown. This sample comprises 100,000 or so clones, 95% to 97% of them detected only once. Of the sample, 2% to 2.5% is held by the ten largest clones. The source was CD4+ or CD8+ T cells sorted from blood, collected in a trial of the OX40 agonist ivuxolimab. These TCRs come from an adult with an advanced solid tumor such as melanoma, head and neck, liver or kidney cancer.

The rearrangement uses TRBV7-9 and TRBJ2-7, with 8 bases aligning to TRBD2. V shed 4 bases and J 0 bases; nucleotides not matched to a gene: 5. Germline V gene lookup returns CDR1 SEHNR and CDR2 FQNEAQ (reference sequence). This CDR3 contains 15 residues. CDR3 region: CASSSSGTSSYEQYF. CDR3 nucleotides: TGTGCCAGCAGCTCCTCCGGGACTAGCTCCTACGAGCAGTACTTC. The variable domain in full, with the rest retrieved from reference TRBV7-9 and TRBJ2-7, is DTGVSQNPRHKITKRGQNVTFRCDPISEHNRLYWYRQTLGQGPEFLTYFQNEAQLEKSRLLSDRFSAERPKGSFSTLEIQRTEQGDSAMYLCASSSSGTSSYEQYFGPGTRLTVT.

The chain recombines TRBV7-2 with TRBJ2-7; 12 bases match TRBD2. The junction had 9 bases not matched to a gene; V was cut back by 5 bases and J by 7 bases. CDR3 length equals 15 residues. Germline V lookup: CDR1 SGHTA, CDR2 FQGNSA. CDR3: CASSDRLAGEQEQYF. CDR3 DNA: TGTGCCAGCAGCGACAGACTAGCGGGAGAACAAGAGCAGTACTTC.

The rearrangement links TRBV10-3 to TRBJ2-3; D gene uncertain. The V gene lost 6 bases and the J gene lost 0 bases, with 7 bases spanning the gap. Germline loops: CDR1 ENHRY, CDR2 SYGVKD. The CDR3 spans 13 residues. CDR3: CAIRAPSTDTQYF. CDR3 in DNA: TGTGCCATCAGGGCTCCTAGCACAGATACGCAGTATTTT.

The chain is built from TRBV7-9 and TRBJ1-6; no clear D. V lost 1 base and J 9 bases, leaving 16 bases between the germline ends. Germline V lookup: CDR1 SEHNR, CDR2 FQNEAQ (reference sequence). The CDR3 sequence is 16 residues long. CDR3 protein: CASSLGPRAPGSPLHF. For the CDR3, the DNA is TGTGCCAGCAGCTTAGGACCCCGGGCTCCAGGTTCACCCCTCCACTTT.

There are a few counts of this clone. This chain joins TRBV4-2 and TRBJ1-2, with D hard to call. This CDR3 is built from 15 residues. Trimming cost V 4 bases and J 6 bases, with 18 bases left between them. Germline CDR1 is LGHNA and CDR2 is YNFKEQ. The CDR3 protein is CASSRNDGDTNGYTF. The CDR3, as DNA: TGTGCCAGCAGCCGAAACGACGGAGACACAAATGGCTACACCTTC.